This T cell receptor beta chain was sequenced during a study of cytomegalovirus exposure and HLA in healthy donors. This CDR3 comprises 14 residues. Germline V gives CDR1 SGDLS, CDR2 YYNGEE. Trimming cost V 7 bases and J 2 bases, with 15 bases left between them. The PCR used 60 Vbeta and 13 Jbeta primers. Profiling relied on immunoSEQ multiplex PCR, and the TCRdb table lists in-frame clones only, not all of them. The sample contains roughly 170,000 clones, roughly 83% of which appear only once. Study-wide findings and caveats: A highly shared variant cluster was judged a likely technical artifact.

On this clone: What it recognizes is unknown.

The source is a man aged 25-40 years in good health and CMV-seronegative. The chain carries TRBV9 and TRBJ1-2; TRBD1 might be the D (5 bases). Sequenced: PBMCs. Here the CDR3 reads CASAKGQGNYGYTF. The CDR3 coding sequence is TGTGCCAGCGCAAAGGGGCAGGGAAACTATGGCTACACCTTC.